Presented here are 21 T cell receptor beta chains from one specimen sequenced in a study of molecular identifiers for immune sequencing clone quantification. TCRdb ran MiXCR on the PCR reads and lists one entry per CDR3 protein. The sample holds about 640,000 distinct CDR3 sequences; 15% to 20% are singletons and the top ten take roughly 0.83%. Sequencing was carried out using naive CD8+ T cells from blood, with Jurkat cell RNA spiked in. As to subset: FACS-sorted CD8+CD4-CCR7+CD45RA+ naive T cells. The receptors come from a human donor in good health. Some libraries in this study had Jurkat cell RNA spiked in.

This clonotype showed up many times. The rearrangement links TRBV13 to TRBJ2-3, with a weak D call TRBD2 (5 bases). With 4 bases removed from V and 6 bases from J, the gap between germline ends came to 17 bases. Germline V gene lookup returns CDR1 PRHDT and CDR2 FYEKMQ (reference sequence). The CDR3 runs to 15 residues. CDR3 protein: CASSSSAARADTQYF. CDR3 sequence (DNA): TGTGCCAGCAGCTCATCGGCCGCGAGGGCGGATACGCAGTATTTT.

This clonotype was seen once. A clone one base away is much larger, so this may be a read error. The gene calls are TRBV28 and TRBJ1-1, with no clear D. The CDR3 is 15 residues long. Per germline, CDR1 MDHEN and CDR2 SYDVKM. This CDR3 reads CASSLSYSRNIEAFF. The CDR3 DNA sequence: TGTGCCAGCAGTTTATCCTATTCTAGGAACATTGAAGCTTTCTTT.

This clonotype was seen more than once but under ten times. A clone one base away is much larger, so this may be a read error. V gene TRBV7-2 combines with J gene TRBJ2-5, with no clear D. V lost 3 bases and J lost 6, with 14 bases in between. In germline, CDR1 is SGHTA, CDR2 FQGNSA. The CDR3 contains 14 residues. DNA of the CDR3: TGTGCCAGCAGCTTTGGGTTCCCCCCGCAGACCCAGTACTTC. Amino acids: CASSFGFPPQTQYF.

This clonotype appeared many times. The rearrangement uses TRBV7-9 and TRBJ2-7; D possibly corresponds to TRBD2 (5 bases). The V end was cut by 4 bases, the J end by 0 bases, with 13 bases between. The CDR3 is made up of 15 amino acids. From germline, CDR1 is SEHNR and CDR2 FQNEAQ (reference sequence). CDR3 protein: CASSSSSISSYEQYF. Written as DNA, the CDR3 is TGTGCCAGCAGCTCATCTAGCATCAGCTCCTACGAGCAGTACTTC.

This clonotype was detected many times. The DNA of the CDR3 is TGCGCCAGCAGCCAAGAGGATTATGAAAAACTGTTTTTT. This sequence encodes CASSQEDYEKLFF. The genes are TRBV4-1 and TRBJ1-4; D gene uncertain. The length of the CDR3 is 13 residues. The V end was cut by 0 bases, the J end by 6 bases, with 5 bases between. The germline CDR1 and CDR2 sequences are MGHRA and YSYEKL.

A word on this clonotype: Germline is not matched at one junction end, which may reflect a read error. V gene TRBV4-1 combines with J gene TRBJ1-3; D possibly corresponds to TRBD1 (6 bases). Germline V gene data show CDR1 as MGHRA and CDR2 as YSYEKL. The CDR3 is made up of 16 amino acids. DNA for the CDR3: TGCGCCAGCAGCCAAGAGCAGGGGACTGACGGAAACACCACATATTTT. As protein: CASSQEQGTDGNTTYF.

This clonotype was recorded many times. The chain has TRBV12-3 or TRBV12-4 and TRBJ1-3; no clear D gene. The length of the CDR3 is 14 residues. V was trimmed by 3 bases and J by 3 bases, leaving 9 bases between them. The CDR3 loop is CASSFSGVGNTIYF. The CDR3 DNA reads TGTGCCAGCAGTTTCTCGGGTGTTGGAAACACCATATATTTT.

Notes on this clonotype: Possible read error: a much larger clone is one base away. The chain recombines TRBV11-2 with TRBJ2-5; 8 nucleotides align to TRBD1. The CDR3 length is 17 residues. Germline V CDR1 and CDR2: SGHAT, FQNNGV. CDR3 protein: CASSFPRQGRYQETRYF. As DNA, the CDR3 is TGTGCCAGCAGCTTCCCTCGACAGGGGCGGTACCAAGAGACCCGGTACTTC.

This clonotype has only a few counts. The CDR3 sequence: CASSGGQLGYTF. CDR3 sequence (DNA): TGTGCCAGCAGCGGGGGACAGCTGGGCTACACCTTC. The chain recombines TRBV7-8 with TRBJ1-2; 7 nucleotides match TRBD1. The CDR3 totals 12 residues. V lost 5 bases, J lost 8 bases, and 5 bases stayed unmatched. CDR1 is SGHVS and CDR2 is FQNEAQ in the germline V gene.

Only a few counts were recorded for this clonotype. The V and J genes are TRBV11-2 and TRBJ1-1, with D maybe TRBD1 (6 bases). Germline lookup yields CDR1 SGHAT and CDR2 FQNNGV. This CDR3 contains 14 residues. Trimming pared 1 base from V and 6 bases from J, leaving 12 bases between. CDR3 DNA: TGTGCCAGCAGCTTAGGGGGGCCCGTCGCTGAAGCTTTCTTT. This encodes CASSLGGPVAEAFF.

To note about this clonotype: One base away lies a much larger clone, so this may be a sequencing read error. The V gene is TRBV6-2 or TRBV6-3, the J gene TRBJ2-3; TRBD2 agrees at 11 bases. The V segment lost 4 bases and the J segment 6 bases; nucleotides outside the gene matches: 12. Germline CDR1 MNHEY, CDR2 SVGEGT. The CDR3 runs to 17 residues. The CDR3 DNA reads as TGTGCCAGCAGTTTGTTAGCGGGGGGGCCGGATGGGGATACGCAGTATTTT. Its protein product is CASSLLAGGPDGDTQYF.

Only one count was recorded for this clonotype. A read error is possible here, since a much larger clone lies one base away. DNA for the CDR3: TGTGCCAGTAAGACAGGGGGCAGGACTGAAGCTTCCTTT. It specifies CASKTGGRTEASF. The chain uses TRBV19 and TRBJ1-1, with 10 bases aligning to TRBD1. Germline lookup yields CDR1 LNHDA and CDR2 SQIVND (reference sequence). This CDR3 is 13 amino acids long.

This clonotype was observed many times. The rearrangement links TRBV30 to TRBJ2-3, with a tentative D call TRBD2 (6 bases). Per germline, CDR1 GTSNPN and CDR2 SVGIG (reference sequence). The CDR3 runs to 13 residues. The V gene lost 2 bases and the J gene lost 3 bases, with 9 bases spanning the gap. The DNA for the CDR3 is TGTGCCTGGAGTTCGGGGGATACAGATACGCAGTATTTT. This codes for CAWSSGDTDTQYF. The variable domain in full, completed from reference TRBV30 and TRBJ2-3, reads SQTIHQWPATLVQPVGSPLSLECTVEGTSNPNLYWYRQAAGRGLQLLFYSVGIGQISSEVPQNLSASRPQDRQFILSSKKLLLSDSGFYLCAWSSGDTDTQYFGPGTRLTVL.

The chain joins TRBV11-2 to TRBJ2-3, with 7 bases that match TRBD1. The V segment lost 5 bases and the J segment 2 bases; nucleotides outside the gene matches: 10. The germline V gene has CDR1 SGHAT and CDR2 FQNNGV. This CDR3 has 16 amino acids. The CDR3 bases are TGTGCCAGCAGCCAAACGACAGGGACGTTCACAGATACGCAGTATTTT. Translating gives CASSQTTGTFTDTQYF.

The gene calls are TRBV5-6 and TRBJ1-4; weak D call: TRBD1 (5 bases). Germline lookup yields CDR1 SGHDT and CDR2 YYEEEE. Trimming removed 5 bases from V and 0 bases from J, with 14 bases in between. This CDR3 contains 16 residues. In DNA, the CDR3 is TGTGCCAGCAGGCGCGGGACGGAAGCAACTAATGAAAAACTGTTTTTT. Its translation is CASRRGTEATNEKLFF.

Comment on this clonotype: At one of its ends the junction is not consistent with the germline gene, which may arise from a read error. V is TRBV7-9 and J is TRBJ2-1; D remains ambiguous. From germline, CDR1 is SEHNR and CDR2 FQNEAQ (reference sequence). This CDR3 comprises 13 residues. CDR3 nucleotides: TGTGCCAGCAGCCCGATCTCCTACAGTGAGCAGTTCTTC. Its translation: CASSPISYSEQFF.

This clonotype was counted ten times or more. V is TRBV5-4 and J is TRBJ2-1; D possibly corresponds to TRBD2 (5 bases). Trimming shortened V by 10 bases and J by 2 bases, and 7 bases separated the two germline ends. The germline V gene has CDR1 SGHNT and CDR2 YYREEE (reference sequence). The CDR3 contains 11 residues. CDR3 sequence: CASEAYNEQFF. CDR3 nucleotides: TGTGCCTCGGAGGCCTACAATGAGCAGTTCTTC. Variable domain in full (rest from reference TRBV5-4 and TRBJ2-1): ETGVTQSPTHLIKTRGQQVTLRCSSQSGHNTVSWYQQALGQGPQFIFQYYREEENGRGNFPPRFSGLQFPNYSSELNVNALELDDSALYLCASEAYNEQFFGPGTRLTVL.

As regards this clonotype: This may arise from a read error, as a much more abundant clone is one base away. The chain is built from TRBV6-5 and TRBJ1-1, with a tentative D call TRBD1 (6 bases). Germline lookup yields CDR1 MNHEY and CDR2 SVGAGI. The CDR3 length is 13 residues. CDR3 protein: CASSYEGGTGAFF. In nucleotides, the CDR3 is TGTGCCAGCAGTTACGAGGGGGGGACTGGAGCTTTCTTT.

The table lists this clonotype with many counts. The chain couples TRBV28 to TRBJ2-1; TRBD2 matches at 8 bases. J gave up 10 bases and V 3 bases, and 11 bases lay outside the gene matches. The CDR3 contains 15 residues. CDR1 and CDR2 (germline): MDHEN, SYDVKM. CDR3 loop: CASSFRGGLDIEQFF. CDR3 nucleotide sequence: TGTGCCAGCAGTTTCCGGGGGGGGCTGGATATAGAGCAGTTCTTC.

The table lists this clonotype with many counts. V usage is TRBV14 and J usage is TRBJ1-5; D unclear. There are 12 residues in the CDR3. V dropped 4 bases and J dropped 10 bases, with 11 bases sitting between them. Germline V CDR1 and CDR2: SGHDN, FVKESK. The CDR3 coding sequence is TGTGCCAGCAGCCTCCGTACGTGTCCCCAGCATTTT. This codes for CASSLRTCPQHF.

The rearrangement joins TRBV19 to TRBJ2-5; a possible D gene is TRBD1 (6 bases). The V end was cut by 2 bases, the J end by 5 bases, with 15 bases between. The germline CDR1 and CDR2 sequences are LNHDA and SQIVND (reference sequence). This CDR3 spans 15 amino acids. The CDR3 spells CASSISSGVGETQYF. The CDR3 nucleotides are TGTGCCAGTAGTATATCATCAGGGGTCGGGGAGACCCAGTACTTC.